The 12 T cell receptor beta chains reported below all come from one sample, sequenced in a study of cytomegalovirus exposure and HLA in healthy donors. The PCR ran on 60 Vbeta and 13 Jbeta primers. TCRdb's copy holds only in-frame clones and misses some; the assay was immunoSEQ multiplex PCR. The profile shows more than 95,000 clones, 60% to 80% of them singletons. The sample taken for sequencing was PBMCs. All receptors come from a man aged 60-69 years in good health and CMV-seropositive.

The rearrangement links TRBV6-1 to TRBJ1-2; tentative D call: TRBD1 (5 bases). V shed 0 bases and J shed 14 bases, with 22 bases lying between them. Germline CDR1 reads MNHNS; CDR2 reads SASEGT. The CDR3 runs 15 residues. The CDR3 loop is CASSEALQGGLESTF. The CDR3 DNA follows: TGTGCCAGCAGTGAAGCGCTTCAGGGCGGCCTGGAGAGTACCTTC.

The V call is TRBV5-4, the J call TRBJ2-3; TRBD2 is a possible D gene (5 bases). V lost 0 bases, J lost 1 base, and 6 bases lay in between. The CDR3 totals 14 residues. Germline values: CDR1 SGHNT, CDR2 YYREEE (reference sequence). The CDR3 region is CASSLARGTDTQYF. CDR3 nucleotides: TGTGCCAGCAGCTTGGCGAGGGGCACAGATACGCAGTATTTT.

The DNA for the CDR3 is TGTGCCAGCAGCCCGCGACAGGGAGGCAATGAGCAGTTCTTC. As protein: CASSPRQGGNEQFF. V gene TRBV7-8 combines with J gene TRBJ2-1, with a weak D call TRBD1 (7 bases). This CDR3 has 14 amino acids. Trimming took 5 bases from V and 6 from J, leaving 14 bases between them. CDR1 and CDR2 from the germline V gene are SGHVS and FQNEAQ.

The chain couples TRBV30 to TRBJ2-7, with D possibly being TRBD2 (5 bases). Germline-derived CDR1 and CDR2 are GTSNPN and SVGIG (reference sequence). CDR3 size: 12 residues. Trimming took 3 bases from V and 2 from J, leaving 8 bases between them. CDR3 amino acids: CAWRGGPYEQYF. The CDR3 DNA reads TGTGCCTGGAGAGGAGGACCCTACGAGCAGTACTTC.

The rearrangement links TRBV9 to TRBJ2-1, with a weak D call TRBD1 (6 bases). Germline loops: CDR1 SGDLS, CDR2 YYNGEE. V was trimmed by 4 bases and J by 7 bases, leaving 18 bases between them. This CDR3 has 15 amino acids. The CDR3: CASSLRQDGRNEQFF. The CDR3 DNA sequence: TGTGCCAGCAGCCTCCGACAGGACGGACGGAATGAGCAGTTCTTC.

This clone occurred many times. J is TRBJ2-2 and V is TRBV7-9; tentative D call: TRBD2 (6 bases). V was pared by 5 bases and J by 2 bases, with 18 bases between. The CDR3 spans 17 residues. The germline V gene encodes CDR1 SEHNR and CDR2 FQNEAQ (reference sequence). The CDR3 sequence is CASSPQAGLSNTGELFF. For the CDR3, the DNA is TGTGCCAGCAGCCCGCAGGCGGGACTTAGTAACACCGGGGAGCTGTTTTTT.

The rearrangement joins TRBV5-1 to TRBJ2-7; TRBD1 matches at 7 bases. The ends lost 4 bases at V and 0 bases at J; junction bases unmatched: 4. The length of the CDR3 is 14 residues. Germline V gives CDR1 SGHRS, CDR2 YFSETQ. The CDR3 loop is CASSPGGPSYEQYF. The CDR3 region has the DNA TGCGCCAGCAGCCCAGGGGGACCCTCCTACGAGCAGTACTTC.

The table lists this clone with many counts. The V and J genes are TRBV7-8 and TRBJ1-2, with 10 bases lining up with TRBD1. Germline V CDR1 and CDR2: SGHVS, FQNEAQ. J lost 8 bases, V lost 3 bases, and 3 bases had no gene match. The CDR3 has 13 amino acids. The CDR3: CASSLGQGTGYTF. The CDR3 nucleotides are TGTGCCAGCAGCTTGGGACAGGGGACCGGCTACACCTTC.

In this sample, this clone turned up a few times. The V and J genes are TRBV6-4 and TRBJ1-6; 7 positions agree with TRBD1. Germline V lookup: CDR1 MRHNA, CDR2 SNTAGT. This CDR3 region has 13 residues. V was pared by 5 bases and J by 10 bases, with 5 bases of the junction left unmatched. The CDR3 loop reads CASSTGVESPLHF. Written as DNA, the CDR3 is TGTGCCAGCAGTACAGGGGTGGAATCACCCCTCCACTTT.

This clone has more than one count but fewer than ten. This chain uses TRBV28 with TRBJ2-7; D is ambiguous. Trimming pared 2 bases from V and 7 bases from J, leaving 6 bases between. The CDR3 runs to 11 residues. Germline V gene lookup returns CDR1 MDHEN and CDR2 SYDVKM. In DNA form, the CDR3 reads TGTGCCAGCAGTTTAGGTGCGGAGCAGTACTTC. Translation: CASSLGAEQYF.

The rearrangement joins TRBV9 to TRBJ2-3; D is perhaps TRBD2 (6 bases). V gave up 3 bases and J gave up 6 bases, with 8 bases separating them. The germline V gene has CDR1 SGDLS and CDR2 YYNGEE. CDR3 size: 12 residues. Here the CDR3 DNA reads TGTGCCAGCAGCGGACTAGAGGATACGCAGTATTTT. Amino acid sequence: CASSGLEDTQYF.

The gene calls are TRBV18 and TRBJ2-4; TRBD1 aligns across 10 bases. CDR3 length equals 15 residues. Germline V gene data show CDR1 as KGHSH and CDR2 as LQKENI. V lost 4 bases to trimming and J lost 5 bases; unmatched junction nucleotides: 5. The chain's CDR3 is CASSLGTGDQNIQYF. The DNA of the CDR3 is TGTGCCAGCTCACTAGGGACAGGGGACCAAAACATTCAGTACTTC.